The 27 T cell receptor beta chains given below trace back to one sample, sequenced in a study of cytomegalovirus exposure and HLA in healthy donors. TCRdb's copy holds only in-frame clones and misses some; the assay was immunoSEQ multiplex PCR. Seen here are a few hundred thousand clones, 70% to 90% observed once, and the top ten hold approximately 0.96%. The sample comprised PBMCs. These receptors originate from a man aged 25 to 45 in good health and CMV-seronegative.

The chain is built from TRBV27 and TRBJ1-1; the D is unclear. V lost 4 bases, J lost 2 bases, and 8 bases lay in between. This CDR3 comprises 13 residues. Germline lookup yields CDR1 MNHEY and CDR2 SMNVEV (reference sequence). The CDR3 region is CASSSRSNTEAFF. For the CDR3, the DNA is TGTGCCAGCAGTTCCCGGTCCAACACTGAAGCTTTCTTT.

The V call is TRBV6-5, the J call TRBJ2-3, with D uncertain. From germline, CDR1 is MNHEY and CDR2 SVGAGI. V was cut by 4 bases and J by 0 bases, with 8 bases left in between. This CDR3 contains 14 residues. CDR3 protein: CASSLTRSTDTQYF. CDR3 nucleotide sequence: TGTGCCAGCAGTTTGACTCGGAGCACAGATACGCAGTATTTT.

This clone is a singleton in its sample. The gene calls are TRBV19 and TRBJ1-2; TRBD1 aligns across 10 bases. From germline, CDR1 is LNHDA and CDR2 SQIVND (reference sequence). The junction had 9 bases not matched to a gene; V was cut back by 9 bases and J by 8 bases. This CDR3 comprises 13 residues. CDR3: CASGDRGNDGYTF. Written as DNA, the CDR3 is TGTGCCAGCGGGGACAGGGGAAACGACGGCTACACCTTC.

The J gene is TRBJ1-2, the V gene TRBV7-8; 7 nucleotides align to TRBD1. V gave up 5 bases and J gave up 6 bases; unmatched junction bases: 12. The CDR3 has 15 residues. Looked up from germline, CDR1 is SGHVS and CDR2 is FQNEAQ. This chain's CDR3 is CASSAYGQEGNGYTF. CDR3 DNA: TGTGCCAGCAGCGCATACGGACAGGAAGGGAATGGCTACACCTTC.

This clone is a singleton in its sample. The gene calls are TRBV10-2 and TRBJ2-1, with TRBD2 identical over 10 bases. V trimming: 10 bases; J trimming: 9 bases; junction bases outside the gene matches: 12. The CDR3 sequence is 14 residues long. In germline, CDR1 is WSHSY, CDR2 SAAADI. The CDR3 DNA reads as TGCGCCACCAATCTAGCGGGGGAGCTAGGTGAGCAGTTCTTC. It yields the protein CATNLAGELGEQFF.

The chain is built from TRBV5-5 and TRBJ2-7; TRBD2 aligns across 12 bases. The ends lost 3 bases at V and 5 bases at J; junction bases unmatched: 6. The CDR3 has 15 residues. Looked up from germline, CDR1 is SGHKS and CDR2 is YYEKEE (reference sequence). CDR3 sequence (DNA): TGTGCCAGCAGCTCCGGACTAGCGGGGACTCACGAGCAGTACTTC. Amino acids: CASSSGLAGTHEQYF.

The V gene is TRBV29-1, the J gene TRBJ1-2; D gene ambiguous. V lost 0 bases, J lost 3 bases, and 20 bases lay in between. This CDR3 has 17 amino acids. Germline V gene sequence: CDR1 SQVTM, CDR2 ANQGSEA. CDR3 sequence (DNA): TGCAGCGTTGAAGATTATCAGAGGGTCCCCTACTACTATGGCTACACCTTC. This sequence encodes CSVEDYQRVPYYYGYTF.

The rearrangement joins TRBV6-4 to TRBJ1-1, with 7 bases matching TRBD1. The V gene's germline CDR1 is MRHNA and CDR2 SNTAGT. V was clipped by 6 bases and J by 5 bases; unmatched bases: 12. The CDR3 totals 15 residues. This CDR3 is CASRGPPGGWTEAFF. DNA for the CDR3: TGTGCCAGCAGGGGACCCCCAGGGGGTTGGACTGAAGCTTTCTTT.

This chain joins TRBV18 and TRBJ2-5, with 7 bases aligning to TRBD1. This CDR3 spans 15 amino acids. The V and J ends lost 1 base and 5 bases, in that order; junction bases with no gene match: 7. Germline V gene data show CDR1 as KGHSH and CDR2 as LQKENI. Here the CDR3 DNA reads TGTGCCAGCTCACCACTGACAGGGTTCGGTGAGACCCAGTACTTC. It specifies CASSPLTGFGETQYF.

The chain uses TRBV7-9 and TRBJ1-1; 9 bases agree with TRBD1. Per germline, CDR1 SEHNR and CDR2 FQNEAQ (reference sequence). The CDR3 covers 16 residues. V lost 1 base and J lost 3; bases outside the gene matches: 6. As DNA, the CDR3 is TGTGCCAGCAGCTTAGTGGGGACAGGGTCGGACACTGAAGCTTTCTTT. It codes for CASSLVGTGSDTEAFF.

This clone was seen only a few times. This sequence joins TRBV5-4 and TRBJ2-7; 8 nucleotides align to TRBD1. The germline gives CDR1 SGHNT, CDR2 YYREEE (reference sequence). Unmatched junction bases numbered 6, after V lost 4 bases and J lost 3 bases. The CDR3 runs 14 residues. This chain's CDR3 is CASSLDRVNYEQYF. The CDR3 bases are TGTGCCAGCAGCCTGGACAGGGTGAACTACGAGCAGTACTTC. The full variable domain, its missing parts supplied by reference TRBV5-4 and TRBJ2-7, is ETGVTQSPTHLIKTRGQQVTLRCSSQSGHNTVSWYQQALGQGPQFIFQYYREEENGRGNFPPRFSGLQFPNYSSELNVNALELDDSALYLCASSLDRVNYEQYFGPGTRLTVT.

This clone turned up a few times. This rearrangement joins TRBV18 to TRBJ1-1; TRBD1 aligns across 7 bases. The CDR3 contains 13 residues. V lost 3 bases to trimming and J lost 5 bases; unmatched junction nucleotides: 3. Germline V gene data show CDR1 as KGHSH and CDR2 as LQKENI. CDR3 region: CASSPGQRTEAFF. DNA of the CDR3: TGTGCCAGCTCACCGGGACAGAGAACTGAAGCTTTCTTT.

The V gene is TRBV2, the J gene TRBJ2-3; D perhaps matches TRBD1 (6 bases). The CDR3 length is 16 residues. V was shortened by 2 bases and J by 4 bases, with 16 bases between the two germline ends. Germline CDR1 and CDR2: SNHLY and FYNNEI. The DNA of the CDR3 is TGTGCCAGCAGTGAATGGATAACAGGGAAGGCAGATACGCAGTATTTT. Translating it yields CASSEWITGKADTQYF.

The CDR3 DNA sequence: TGTGCCAGCAGTTACGATCCGGGACAGGGCCACGAGCAGTACTTC. This codes for CASSYDPGQGHEQYF. V and J are TRBV6-6 and TRBJ2-7; 9 bases are a match to TRBD1. Trimming at V came to 2 bases and at J to 5 bases, leaving 7 bases not matched to a gene. CDR3 length: 15 residues. The germline V gene encodes CDR1 MNHNY and CDR2 SVGAGI (reference sequence).

V usage is TRBV7-2 and J usage is TRBJ2-7; weak D call: TRBD1 (5 bases). The CDR3 spans 12 residues. Per the germline V gene, CDR1 is SGHTA and CDR2 is FQGNSA. V was cut by 5 bases and J by 6 bases, with 11 bases left in between. Here the CDR3 DNA reads TGTGCCAGCAGCCAAAGGGGTACCGAGCAGTACTTC. It encodes CASSQRGTEQYF.

J is TRBJ1-5 and V is TRBV2; D gene uncertain. The CDR3 contains 14 residues. V lost 7 bases, J lost 3 bases, and 13 bases lay in between. Looked up from germline, CDR1 is SNHLY and CDR2 is FYNNEI. The DNA for the CDR3 is TGTGCCAGCAAAAGGGAGAATTTCAATCAGCCCCAGCATTTT. Amino acid sequence: CASKRENFNQPQHF.

The CDR3 loop is CASRGTGEGGYEQYF. Written as DNA, the CDR3 is TGTGCCAGCAGGGGGACAGGGGAAGGAGGCTACGAGCAGTACTTC. The rearrangement links TRBV7-9 to TRBJ2-7, with 10 bases aligning to TRBD1. V dropped 6 bases and J dropped 3; count of bases not matched to a gene: 8. The CDR3 has 15 residues. Germline V gene lookup returns CDR1 SEHNR and CDR2 FQNEAQ (reference sequence). The full variable domain, its missing parts supplied by reference TRBV7-9 and TRBJ2-7, is DTGVSQNPRHKITKRGQNVTFRCDPISEHNRLYWYRQTLGQGPEFLTYFQNEAQLEKSRLLSDRFSAERPKGSFSTLEIQRTEQGDSAMYLCASRGTGEGGYEQYFGPGTRLTVT.

The rearrangement links TRBV14 to TRBJ1-6; maybe TRBD1 (5 bases). The CDR3 consists of 14 residues. Germline lookup yields CDR1 SGHDN and CDR2 FVKESK. The V end was cut by 4 bases, the J end by 13 bases, with 17 bases between. This CDR3 reads CASSRGDGGTPLHF. CDR3 nucleotides: TGTGCCAGCAGCCGCGGGGACGGGGGAACGCCCCTCCACTTT.

V gene TRBV6-6 combines with J gene TRBJ2-7, with D perhaps TRBD1 (5 bases). This CDR3 contains 13 residues. The germline gives CDR1 MNHNY, CDR2 SVGAGI (reference sequence). V lost 2 bases, J lost 6 bases, and 11 bases lay in between. CDR3 loop: CASSYGQGTEQYF. DNA for the CDR3: TGTGCCAGCAGTTACGGGCAGGGAACCGAGCAGTACTTC.

The rearrangement joins TRBV15 to TRBJ1-4, with 9 bases fitting TRBD1. Germline values: CDR1 LNHNV, CDR2 YYDKDF (reference sequence). Unmatched junction bases numbered 11, after V lost 5 bases and J lost 7 bases. The CDR3 is made up of 16 amino acids. DNA for the CDR3: TGTGCCACCAGCGGAAGACCACAGGGGGCGGGTGAAAAACTGTTTTTT. Translating gives CATSGRPQGAGEKLFF. The full variable domain, completed using reference TRBV15 and TRBJ1-4, is DAMVIQNPRYQVTQFGKPVTLSCSQTLNHNVMYWYQQKSSQAPKLLFHYYDKDFNNEADTPDNFQSRRPNTSFCFLDIRSPGLGDTAMYLCATSGRPQGAGEKLFFGSGTQLSVL.

The J gene is TRBJ2-2, the V gene TRBV27, with TRBD1 as a possible D gene (6 bases). V dropped 1 base and J dropped 7 bases, with 13 bases sitting between them. Germline CDR1 is MNHEY and CDR2 is SMNVEV (reference sequence). The CDR3 covers 15 residues. CDR3 sequence reads: CASSLWAGEHGELFF. CDR3 coding DNA: TGTGCCAGCAGTTTATGGGCAGGGGAGCACGGGGAGCTGTTTTTT.

In this sample, this clone turned up once. The rearrangement uses TRBV7-9 and TRBJ1-1; the D is unclear. From germline, CDR1 is SEHNR and CDR2 FQNEAQ (reference sequence). CDR3 size: 14 residues. Trimming took 1 base from V and 1 from J, leaving 7 bases between them. CDR3 sequence: CASSLVYPNTEAFF. CDR3 coding DNA: TGTGCCAGCAGCTTAGTCTATCCGAACACTGAAGCTTTCTTT. The complete variable domain, with remaining parts taken from reference TRBV7-9 and TRBJ1-1, reads DTGVSQNPRHKITKRGQNVTFRCDPISEHNRLYWYRQTLGQGPEFLTYFQNEAQLEKSRLLSDRFSAERPKGSFSTLEIQRTEQGDSAMYLCASSLVYPNTEAFFGQGTRLTVV.

The chain joins TRBV7-6 to TRBJ2-1; 9 nucleotides align to TRBD1. CDR1 and CDR2 (germline): SGHVS, FNYEAQ. Trimming took 4 bases from V and 7 from J; bases not matched to a gene: 17. The CDR3 loop spans 18 amino acids. The CDR3 DNA reads as TGTGCCAGCAGCTCGACGTTGATTCCGGGACAGGGTGGGAATGAGCAGTTCTTC. Translated, it gives CASSSTLIPGQGGNEQFF.

The chain carries TRBV5-1 and TRBJ2-5; perhaps TRBD2 as D (6 bases). Germline CDR1 SGHRS, CDR2 YFSETQ. The CDR3 is made up of 18 amino acids. Trimming shortened V by 0 bases and J by 0 bases, and 18 bases separated the two germline ends. The CDR3 protein is CASSLVTRTTVNQETQYF. CDR3 nucleotides: TGCGCCAGCAGCTTGGTAACACGGACTACTGTAAACCAAGAGACCCAGTACTTC.

The chain recombines TRBV6-6 with TRBJ1-2; 9 bases are shared with TRBD1. Germline V CDR1 and CDR2: MNHNY, SVGAGI (reference sequence). The ends lost 5 bases at V and 8 bases at J; junction bases unmatched: 6. The CDR3 is 13 residues long. The CDR3 bases are TGTGCCAGCAGTCAAAGGACAGGGGAGGGCTACACCTTC. This sequence encodes CASSQRTGEGYTF.

V gene TRBV4-3 combines with J gene TRBJ1-3, with 7 bases aligning to TRBD1. V shed 0 bases and J 0 bases; nucleotides not matched to a gene: 5. Germline CDR1 reads LGHNA; CDR2 reads YSLEER. The CDR3 has 17 residues. CDR3 sequence (DNA): TGCGCCAGCAGCCAAGATCGTTGGACAGGCTCTGGAAACACCATATATTTT. It is translated as CASSQDRWTGSGNTIYF.

This chain uses TRBV28 with TRBJ2-1; 9 bases fit TRBD1. This CDR3 is 14 amino acids long. V lost 8 bases, J lost 8 bases, and 10 bases stayed unmatched. Looked up from germline, CDR1 is MDHEN and CDR2 is SYDVKM. The CDR3, as DNA: TGTGCCAGCGGGGACAGGGCGTCCCTCTATGAGCAGTTCTTC. Translated, it gives CASGDRASLYEQFF.